A selection of T cell receptor beta chains follows, all from one sample in a study of regulatory T cells in long-lasting Graves disease. Each CDR3 protein is one row after TCRdb ran MiXCR on the multiplex PCR reads. The table includes 350,000 to 550,000 distinct CDR3 sequences, 14% detected once. The same sample was also studied in work on T cells in Graves' hyperthyroidism and ophthalmopathy.

Sequencing used peripheral blood mononuclear cells (PBMCs), obtained at new diagnosis, from a patient treated with antithyroid drugs. These receptors came from a woman in her 50s with Graves disease. The CDR3 runs from the conserved cysteine through the conserved F or W. D genes are given only for firm matches. Clone size, where shown, is once, few, many, or a class for clones that have expanded.

J gene,V gene,clone size,D gene,CDR3 protein,CDR3 DNA
TRBJ2-7,TRBV3-1,-,-,CASSAGDGEQYF,TGTGCCAGCAGTGCAGGGGACGGGGAGCAGTACTTC
TRBJ2-1,TRBV7-9,-,TRBD1,CASSLERQGAGEQFF,TGTGCCAGCAGCTTAGAACGACAGGGGGCAGGTGAGCAGTTCTTC
TRBJ2-5,TRBV12-3/TRBV12-4,many,-,CASSLGPGTQYF,TGTGCCAGCAGTTTGGGGCCGGGGACCCAGTACTTC
TRBJ1-5,TRBV2,many,TRBD1,CASSEAIGTGDQPQHF,TGTGCCAGCAGTGAAGCCATCGGGACAGGGGACCAGCCCCAGCATTTT
TRBJ1-5,TRBV27,many,-,CASSLGQLGQPQHF,TGTGCCAGCAGTTTGGGACAATTGGGCCAGCCCCAGCATTTT
TRBJ2-7,TRBV7-9,few,-,CASSSAVLGEQYF,TGTGCCAGCAGCTCCGCTGTCTTGGGAGAGCAGTACTTC
TRBJ2-1,TRBV5-6,few,TRBD2,CASSLGGGIHDNEQFF,TGTGCCAGCAGCTTGGGGGGGGGGATCCACGACAATGAGCAGTTCTTC
TRBJ2-3,TRBV27,many,-,CASSLGPSTDTQYF,TGTGCCAGCAGTCTGGGACCGAGCACAGATACGCAGTATTTT
TRBJ2-3,TRBV27,many,-,CASSWTGTDTQYF,TGTGCCAGCAGTTGGACCGGCACAGATACGCAGTATTTT
TRBJ1-1,TRBV5-1,many,-,CASSLVGVEAFF,TGCGCCAGCAGCTTGGTAGGGGTTGAAGCTTTCTTT
TRBJ1-5,TRBV2,many,-,CATGADNNQPQHF,TGTGCCACTGGGGCTGACAACAATCAGCCCCAGCATTTT
TRBJ1-2,TRBV20-1,-,-,CSASRGAYGYTF,TGCAGTGCTAGCCGGGGGGCCTATGGCTATACCTTC
TRBJ2-7,TRBV6-1,few,-,CASSGGAAAYEQYF,TGTGCCAGCAGTGGTGGGGCGGCCGCCTACGAGCAGTACTTC
TRBJ2-3,TRBV3-1,many,TRBD2,CASSPGAGGSDTQYF,TGTGCCAGCAGCCCGGGAGCGGGAGGCTCGGATACGCAGTATTTT
TRBJ2-7,TRBV6-2/TRBV6-3,few,TRBD2,CASRNLDSRGYEQYF,TGTGCCAGCAGGAACCTAGACTCGCGGGGGTACGAGCAGTACTTC
TRBJ2-3,TRBV18,many,TRBD2,CASSGTSGTSTDTQYF,TGTGCCAGCTCCGGGACTAGCGGTACTAGCACAGATACGCAGTATTTT
TRBJ1-1,TRBV28,many,TRBD1,CASSLLRTGRANTEAFF,TGTGCCAGCAGTTTATTAAGGACAGGGCGAGCTAACACTGAAGCTTTCTTT
TRBJ2-7,TRBV4-1,few,TRBD1,CASSQEGQRRGEQYF,TGCGCCAGCAGCCAAGAGGGACAGAGAAGGGGCGAGCAGTACTTC
TRBJ2-7,TRBV28,many,-,CASSPGPSYEQYF,TGTGCCAGCAGTCCGGGGCCCTCCTACGAGCAGTACTTC
TRBJ2-1,TRBV28,many,-,CASSFWDHRYNEQFF,TGTGCCAGCAGTTTTTGGGACCATCGTTACAATGAGCAGTTCTTC
TRBJ2-2,TRBV7-9,many,TRBD1,CASQGAGELFF,TGTGCCAGCCAGGGGGCCGGGGAGCTGTTTTTT
TRBJ2-5,TRBV5-1,many,TRBD2,CASSLVPGLAGVETQYF,TGCGCCAGCAGCTTGGTGCCTGGACTAGCGGGAGTCGAGACCCAGTACTTC
TRBJ2-2,TRBV27,few,TRBD2,CASSPRVSGTNTGELFF,TGTGCCAGCAGTCCCCGGGTTAGCGGGACTAACACCGGGGAGCTGTTTTTT
TRBJ2-1,TRBV20-1,few,TRBD2,CSAARTSGSYEQFF,TGCAGTGCTGCGCGGACTAGCGGGAGCTATGAGCAGTTCTTC
TRBJ1-5,TRBV12-3/TRBV12-4,few,-,CASSSGGRNRQHF,TGTGCCAGCAGTTCGGGGGGCAGGAATCGCCAGCATTTT
TRBJ2-3,TRBV5-4,many,-,CASSPIQVASTDTQYF,TGTGCCAGCAGCCCAATACAGGTGGCTAGCACAGATACGCAGTATTTT
TRBJ2-3,TRBV27,many,-,CASKDPPITDTQYF,TGTGCCAGCAAGGACCCCCCTATCACAGATACGCAGTATTTT
TRBJ1-3,TRBV6-1,few,TRBD1,CASTTGGFGNTIYF,TGTGCCAGCACCACAGGGGGCTTTGGAAACACCATATATTTT
TRBJ1-5,TRBV18,once,-,CASSPGRVNQPQNF,TGCGCCAGCTCACCGGGCAGGGTAAATCAGCCCCAGAATTTT
TRBJ1-2,TRBV28,once,TRBD1,CASSLWDRVTGYTF,TGTGCCAGCAGTTTGTGGGACAGGGTGACTGGCTACACCTTC
TRBJ2-1,TRBV7-3,-,-,CASSLTRTTNEQFF,TGTGCCAGCAGCTTAACGCGGACTACCAATGAGCAGTTCTTC
TRBJ2-7,TRBV19,-,-,CASSILRAGHSYEQYF,TGTGCCAGTAGTATATTGAGAGCGGGACACTCCTACGAGCAGTACTTC
TRBJ2-1,TRBV28,many,-,CASNIGRINEQFF,TGTGCCAGCAACATTGGACGGATCAATGAGCAGTTCTTC
TRBJ2-1,TRBV5-1,-,-,CASSFYRNGNEQFF,TGCGCCAGCAGCTTCTACAGGAATGGAAATGAGCAGTTCTTC
TRBJ2-2,TRBV7-9,-,-,CALNPPKNRGGTGELFF,TGTGCCCTCAACCCCCCTAAGAACAGGGGGGGGACCGGGGAGCTGTTTTTT
TRBJ2-7,TRBV18,few,TRBD1,CASSPPLLRTGLREQYF,TGTGCCAGCTCACCACCGCTACTACGGACAGGGCTAAGGGAGCAGTACTTC
TRBJ2-1,TRBV28,many,-,CASTLHSASYNEQFF,TGTGCCAGCACCCTCCACAGTGCCTCCTACAATGAGCAGTTCTTC
TRBJ2-2,TRBV5-1,many,TRBD1,CASRSPGQVNTGELFF,TGCGCCAGCAGAAGCCCGGGACAGGTGAACACCGGGGAGCTGTTTTTT
TRBJ1-6,TRBV28,many,-,CASSLGGDNSPLHF,TGTGCCAGCAGTTTAGGAGGGGATAATTCACCCCTCCACTTT
TRBJ1-4,TRBV28,-,TRBD1,CASSLEGASREGKLFF,TGTGCCAGCAGTTTGGAGGGGGCTAGTCGTGAGGGAAAACTGTTTTTT
TRBJ2-3,TRBV9,few,TRBD2,CASSVDVGLGADTQYF,TGTGCCAGCAGCGTAGATGTGGGACTAGGCGCAGATACGCAGTATTTT
TRBJ2-5,TRBV2,many,-,CASKKQTDLLETQYF,TGTGCCAGCAAGAAGCAGACAGACCTCCTAGAGACCCAGTACTTC
TRBJ1-2,TRBV6-9,many,TRBD1,CASSSSTGYGYTF,TGTGCCAGCAGTTCCTCGACAGGGTATGGCTACACCTTC
TRBJ2-2,TRBV20-1,many,-,CSARQRAFANTGELFF,TGCAGTGCTAGACAGCGGGCATTCGCGAACACCGGGGAGCTGTTTTTT
TRBJ2-7,TRBV11-2,many,TRBD1,CASSLRTGGHEQYF,TGTGCCAGCAGCCTCCGGACAGGAGGTCACGAGCAGTACTTC
TRBJ2-1,TRBV3-1,many,TRBD2,CASSQGLAAYNEQFF,TGTGCCAGCAGCCAGGGTCTAGCGGCCTACAATGAGCAGTTCTTC
TRBJ2-3,TRBV12-3/TRBV12-4,many,TRBD2,CASRIGTSLSDTQYF,TGTGCCAGCCGTATAGGGACTAGCTTGTCAGATACGCAGTATTTT